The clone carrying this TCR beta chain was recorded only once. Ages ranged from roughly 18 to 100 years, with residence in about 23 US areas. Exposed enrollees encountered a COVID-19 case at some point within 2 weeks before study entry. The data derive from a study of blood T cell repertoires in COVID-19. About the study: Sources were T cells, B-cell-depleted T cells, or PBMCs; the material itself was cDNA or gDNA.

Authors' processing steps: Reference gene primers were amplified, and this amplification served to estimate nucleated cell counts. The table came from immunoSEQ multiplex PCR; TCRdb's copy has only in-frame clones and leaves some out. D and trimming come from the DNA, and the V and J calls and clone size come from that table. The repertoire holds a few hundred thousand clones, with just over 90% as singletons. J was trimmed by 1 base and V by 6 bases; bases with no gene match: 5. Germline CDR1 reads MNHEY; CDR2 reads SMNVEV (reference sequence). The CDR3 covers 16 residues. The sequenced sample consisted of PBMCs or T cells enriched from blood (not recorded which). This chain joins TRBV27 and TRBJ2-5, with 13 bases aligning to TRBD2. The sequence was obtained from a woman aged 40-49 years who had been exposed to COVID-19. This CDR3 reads CASRRLAGGLQETQYF. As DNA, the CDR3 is TGTGCCAGCAGAAGACTAGCGGGAGGCCTCCAAGAGACCCAGTACTTC.